The clone carrying this TCR beta chain was observed a single time. The table came from immunoSEQ multiplex PCR; TCRdb's copy has only in-frame clones and leaves some out. The sample has 15,000 to 17,000 clones; 75% to 85% are singletons. The data are from a study of T cell changes during pregnancy in multiple sclerosis. V was trimmed by 0 bases and J by 0 bases, leaving 8 bases between them. CDR3 length: 15 residues. Germline CDR1 is MNHEY and CDR2 is SVGAGI. Sequences were derived from CD8+ T cells from peripheral blood mononuclear cells, sampled after pregnancy. The chain couples TRBV6-5 to TRBJ1-1; unclear D gene. This clonotype was sampled from a female donor in good health, enrolled as a control in a pregnancy study. CDR3 sequence (DNA): TGTGCCAGCAGTTACTCGCGGAGTATGAACACTGAAGCTTTCTTT. This gives the protein CASSYSRSMNTEAFF.